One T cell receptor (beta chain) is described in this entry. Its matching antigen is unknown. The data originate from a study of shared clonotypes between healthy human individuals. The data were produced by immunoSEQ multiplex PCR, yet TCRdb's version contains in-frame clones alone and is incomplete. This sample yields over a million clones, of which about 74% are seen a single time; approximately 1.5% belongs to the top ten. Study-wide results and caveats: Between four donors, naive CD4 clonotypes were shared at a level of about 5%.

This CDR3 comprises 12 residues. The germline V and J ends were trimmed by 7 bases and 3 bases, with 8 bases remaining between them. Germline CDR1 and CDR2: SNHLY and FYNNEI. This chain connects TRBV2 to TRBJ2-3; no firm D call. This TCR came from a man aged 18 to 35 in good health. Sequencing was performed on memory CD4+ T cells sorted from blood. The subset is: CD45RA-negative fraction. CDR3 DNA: TGTGCCAGCAAAGAATGGACAGATACGCAGTATTTT. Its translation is CASKEWTDTQYF.